This T cell receptor (beta chain) was retrieved from a study of T-cell reconstitution after alpha-beta-depleted transplantation in children. The authors prepared the TCRbeta library with unique molecular identifiers. TCRdb reprocessed the PCR reads with MiXCR, giving one entry per CDR3 protein. The table includes around 600,000 distinct CDR3 sequences, around 23% detected once. Study-level points and caveats: The authors attributed T-cell counts and diversity one year after transplant mostly to newly produced T cells. The study traced high day-60 TCRbeta diversity in some patients to surviving recipient T cells and thymic progenitors.

This clonotype was seen repeatedly, ten times or more. Its target is unknown. This clonotype was obtained from a boy under two years old who had a stem cell transplant for acute myeloid leukemia, so the T cells may come from the graft donor. Here the sequenced sample was PBMCs, mostly from graft donor cells, taken 360 days after TCRalphabeta/CD19-depleted stem cell transplant.

The CDR3 spells CASSLVGTGQETQYF. The CDR3 nucleotides read TGCGCCAGCAGCTTGGTCGGGACAGGGCAAGAGACCCAGTACTTC. The rearrangement uses TRBV5-1 and TRBJ2-5; 9 nucleotides match TRBD1. In germline, CDR1 is SGHRS, CDR2 YFSETQ. Trimming at V came to 0 bases and at J to 2 bases, leaving 2 bases not matched to a gene. CDR3 length: 15 amino acids.